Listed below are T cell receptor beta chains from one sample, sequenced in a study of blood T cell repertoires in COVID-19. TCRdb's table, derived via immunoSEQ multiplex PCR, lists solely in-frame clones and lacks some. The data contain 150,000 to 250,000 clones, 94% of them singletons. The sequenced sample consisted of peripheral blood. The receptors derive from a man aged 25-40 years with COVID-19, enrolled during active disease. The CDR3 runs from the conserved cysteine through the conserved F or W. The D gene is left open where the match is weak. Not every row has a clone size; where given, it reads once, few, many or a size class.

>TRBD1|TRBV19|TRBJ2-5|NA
TGTGCCAGTCCATCTTCGGGACAGGGGTGGGAGACCCAGTACTTC
CASPSSGQGWETQYF
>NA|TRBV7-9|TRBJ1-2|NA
TGTGCCAGCAGGAGGGACGGGGGGGAACGAGGCTACACCTTC
CASRRDGGERGYTF
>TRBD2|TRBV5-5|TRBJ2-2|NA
TGTGCCAGCAGCTCCCTAGCGGGGGGGCAAACCGGGGAGCTGTTTTTT
CASSSLAGGQTGELFF
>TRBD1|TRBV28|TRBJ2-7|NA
TGTGCCAGCAGCCGTGACAGGGTTCCCTACGAGCAGTACTTC
CASSRDRVPYEQYF
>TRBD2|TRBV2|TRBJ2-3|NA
TGTGCCAGCGGTCTACGCGGGGGGGCAGGAGATACGCAGTATTTT
CASGLRGGAGDTQYF
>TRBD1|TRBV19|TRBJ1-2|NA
TGTGCCAGTAGTATGGAGGGGGCAGGAGGTGGCTACACCTTC
CASSMEGAGGGYTF
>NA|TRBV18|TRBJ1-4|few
TGTGCCAGCTCACCAAGACGGAGCGGTAATGAAAAACTGTTTTTT
CASSPRRSGNEKLFF
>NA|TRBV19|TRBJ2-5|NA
TGTACCAGTAGTATAGGAGGCGCGGGGACCCAGTACTTC
CTSSIGGAGTQYF
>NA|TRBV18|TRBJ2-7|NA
TGTGCCAGCTCACCAGCTTGGCTAGCGCAATCCTACGAGCAGTACTTC
CASSPAWLAQSYEQYF
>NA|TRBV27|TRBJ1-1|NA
TGTGCCAGCAGTCCCCAGGACAGTAACACTGAAGCTTTCTTT
CASSPQDSNTEAFF
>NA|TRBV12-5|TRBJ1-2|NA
TGTGCTAGTGGTTTTTCGGCGTCGACTGGCGGCTACACCTTC
CASGFSASTGGYTF
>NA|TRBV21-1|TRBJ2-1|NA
TGTGCCAGCAGCAAAGTAGCAGGCAGGGGCTCCTACAATGAGCAGTTCTTC
CASSKVAGRGSYNEQFF
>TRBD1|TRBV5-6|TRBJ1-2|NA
TGTGCCAGCAGGATCCGGGACAGGATATATGGCTACACCTTC
CASRIRDRIYGYTF
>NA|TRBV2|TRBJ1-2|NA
TGTGCCAGCCAAGAACCGGGGTTGAAGGTTTATGGCTACACCTTC
CASQEPGLKVYGYTF
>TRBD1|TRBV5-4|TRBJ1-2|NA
TGTGCCAGCAGCTTGGGTGGCCGGACAGGGGGGAGCTATGGCTACACCTTC
CASSLGGRTGGSYGYTF
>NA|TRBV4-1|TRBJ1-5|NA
TGCGCCAGCAGCCAATATTTAGATAGCAATCAGCCCCAGCATTTT
CASSQYLDSNQPQHF
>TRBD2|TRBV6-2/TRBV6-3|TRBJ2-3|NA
TGTGCCAGCAGTTACGATCTAGCGGGGGGCTACACTAGCACAGATACGCAGTATTTT
CASSYDLAGGYTSTDTQYF
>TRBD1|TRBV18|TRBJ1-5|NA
TGTGCCAGCTCACGAGACAGGGGCTATCAGCCCCAGCATTTT
CASSRDRGYQPQHF
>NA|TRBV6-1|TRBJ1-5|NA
TGTGCCAGCAGTGACAGTCACAATCAGCCCCAGCATTTT
CASSDSHNQPQHF
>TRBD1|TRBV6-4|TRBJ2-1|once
TGTGCCAGCAGTGACCGGGGGACAGGATACAATGAGCAGTTCTTC
CASSDRGTGYNEQFF
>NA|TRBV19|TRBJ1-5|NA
TGTGCCAGTAGTACCCCTGGAGGGGCTCGCAATCAGCCCCAGCATTTT
CASSTPGGARNQPQHF
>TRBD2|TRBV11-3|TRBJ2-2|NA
TGTGCCAGCAGCTTGTCCGGGGAGGGCACCGGGGAGCTGTTTTTT
CASSLSGEGTGELFF
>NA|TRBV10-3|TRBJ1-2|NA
TGTGCCATCAGTGACGAGGGGGACGGCTACACCTTC
CAISDEGDGYTF
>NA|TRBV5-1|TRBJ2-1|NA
TGCGCCAGCAGCTTAAGCCCTTTCGGTGAGCAGTTCTTC
CASSLSPFGEQFF
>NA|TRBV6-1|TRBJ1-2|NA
TGTGCCAGCAGTGAACTGGCTGGGACACGACCTAACTATGGCTACACCTTC
CASSELAGTRPNYGYTF
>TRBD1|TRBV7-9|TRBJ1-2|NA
TGTGCCAGCAGTCCGGACAGGGGATTGGGCTACACCTTC
CASSPDRGLGYTF
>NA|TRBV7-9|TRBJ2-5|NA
TGTGCCAGCGGCGAGGGACAATTCCAAGAGACCCAGTACTTC
CASGEGQFQETQYF
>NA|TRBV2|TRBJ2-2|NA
TGTGCCAGCAGGAATCGACGGGGGAGTGAAACCGGGGAGCTGTTTTTT
CASRNRRGSETGELFF
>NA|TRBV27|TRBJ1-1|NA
TGTGCCAGCAGTTTAAGGGGGACCACTGAAGCTTTCTTT
CASSLRGTTEAFF
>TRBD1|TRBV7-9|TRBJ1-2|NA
TGTGCCAGCAGCTTAACGGTGCGAGGGGGCGATGGCTACACCTTC
CASSLTVRGGDGYTF
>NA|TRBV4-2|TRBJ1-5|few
TGTGCCAGCAGCCAAGATCTACGGTTCAATCAGCCCCAGCATTTT
CASSQDLRFNQPQHF
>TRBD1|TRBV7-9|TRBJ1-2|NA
TGTGCCAGCAGCCCAGAAGGGACAGAGGCTCTTTTCTATGGCTACACCTTC
CASSPEGTEALFYGYTF
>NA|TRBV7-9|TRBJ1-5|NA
TGTGCCAGCAGCTTTAGTTATCAGCCCCAGCATTTT
CASSFSYQPQHF
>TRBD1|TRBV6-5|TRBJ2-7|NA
TGTGCCAGCAGTTTCCGGGACAGGGGATCCGAGCAGTACTTC
CASSFRDRGSEQYF
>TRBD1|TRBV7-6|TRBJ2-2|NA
TGTGCCAGCAGCTTAGGGACAGGGGACACCGGGGAGCTGTTTTTT
CASSLGTGDTGELFF
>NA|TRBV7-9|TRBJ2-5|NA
TGTGCCACCGCCCCGGGACATCAGACCCAGTACTTC
CATAPGHQTQYF
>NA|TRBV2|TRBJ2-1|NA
TGTGCCAGCAGTGTAACTCACTCCAATGAGCAGTTCTTC
CASSVTHSNEQFF
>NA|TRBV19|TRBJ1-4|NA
TGTGCCAGTAGTATTGGACTGGGGAATGAAAAACTGTTTTTT
CASSIGLGNEKLFF
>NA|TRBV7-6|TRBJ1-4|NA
TGTGCCAGCAGCTTGATACCGGGACAAGATGAAAAACTGTTTTTT
CASSLIPGQDEKLFF
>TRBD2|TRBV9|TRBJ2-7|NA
TGTGCCAGCAGTGTTAGCGGGGCCTCCTACGAGCAGTACTTC
CASSVSGASYEQYF
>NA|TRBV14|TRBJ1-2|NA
TGTGCCAGCAGCCCCTTTTTAGCGACTCTGAAGAACTATGGCTACACCTTC
CASSPFLATLKNYGYTF
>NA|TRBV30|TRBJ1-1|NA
TGTGCCTGGAGTGTAGGAAGGGGTTGGACTGAAGCTTTCTTT
CAWSVGRGWTEAFF
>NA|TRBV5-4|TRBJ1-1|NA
TGTGCCAGCAGCTTGGAGCAGGGGTCCACTGAAGCTTTCTTT
CASSLEQGSTEAFF
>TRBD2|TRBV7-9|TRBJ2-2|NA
TGTGCCAGCAGCCCGGGGAGCGGGGGGATCACCGGGGAGCTGTTTTTT
CASSPGSGGITGELFF
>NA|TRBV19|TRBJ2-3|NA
TGTGCCATTGGATCGGGGTATGGGACAGATACGCAGTATTTT
CAIGSGYGTDTQYF
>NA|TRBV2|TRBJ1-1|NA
TGTGCCAGCAGTGCCAGGGTACTTAACACTGAAGCTTTCTTT
CASSARVLNTEAFF
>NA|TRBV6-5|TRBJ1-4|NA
TGTGCCAGCAGCTCTAATGCAAACGAGATCGAAAAACTGTTTTTT
CASSSNANEIEKLFF
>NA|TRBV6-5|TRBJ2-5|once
TGTGCCAGCACCGCGCCCCAGGGGGGAGGCGAGACCCAGTACTTC
CASTAPQGGGETQYF
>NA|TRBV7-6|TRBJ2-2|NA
TGTGCCAGCAGCTTAGCTTTGAGGGATACGGGACTGGCTAAGCGGGACACCGGGGAGCTGTTTTTT
CASSLALRDTGLAKRDTGELFF
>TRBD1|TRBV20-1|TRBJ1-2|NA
TGCAGTGCTAGTGAGGGGACAGAGGGCTACACCTTC
CSASEGTEGYTF
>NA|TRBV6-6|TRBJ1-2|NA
TGTGCCAGCAGTTACACGGGGGACTATGGCTACACCTTC
CASSYTGDYGYTF
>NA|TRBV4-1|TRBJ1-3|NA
TGCGCCAGCAGCCGAGAATGGAGCTCTGGAAACACCATATATTTT
CASSREWSSGNTIYF
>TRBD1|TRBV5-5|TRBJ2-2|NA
TGTGCCAGCAGCTTGAATGACAGGGGGCTAGTCACCGGGGAGCTGTTTTTT
CASSLNDRGLVTGELFF